This T cell receptor (beta chain) was profiled in a study of blood T cell repertoires in COVID-19. V was clipped by 1 base and J by 3 bases; unmatched bases: 4. The CDR3 is 16 amino acids. CDR1 and CDR2 from the germline V gene are LNHDA and SQIVND (reference sequence). TCRdb's table, derived via immunoSEQ multiplex PCR, lists solely in-frame clones and lacks some. The repertoire holds roughly 29,000 clones, with about 92% as singletons. The V and J genes are TRBV19 and TRBJ2-2; 8 bases fit TRBD1. Sample: peripheral blood. This receptor was identified in a woman between 65 and 79 years old with COVID-19, enrolled during active disease. The CDR3 DNA reads TGTGCCAGTAGTATAGGCAGGGGGCTAGACACCGGGGAGCTGTTTTTT. Translated: CASSIGRGLDTGELFF.